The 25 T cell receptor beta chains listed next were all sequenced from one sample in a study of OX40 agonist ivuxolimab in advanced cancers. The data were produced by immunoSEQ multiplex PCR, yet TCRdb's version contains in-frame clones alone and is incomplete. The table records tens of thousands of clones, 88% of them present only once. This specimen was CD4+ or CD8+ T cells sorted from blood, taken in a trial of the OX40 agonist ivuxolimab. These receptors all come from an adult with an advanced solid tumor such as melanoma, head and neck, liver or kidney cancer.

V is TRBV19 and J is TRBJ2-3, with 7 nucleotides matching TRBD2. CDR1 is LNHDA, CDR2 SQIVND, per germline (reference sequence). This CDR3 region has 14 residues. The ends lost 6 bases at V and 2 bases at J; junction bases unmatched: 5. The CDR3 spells CASRSGTVTDTQYF. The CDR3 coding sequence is TGTGCCAGTAGGAGCGGGACGGTCACAGATACGCAGTATTTT.

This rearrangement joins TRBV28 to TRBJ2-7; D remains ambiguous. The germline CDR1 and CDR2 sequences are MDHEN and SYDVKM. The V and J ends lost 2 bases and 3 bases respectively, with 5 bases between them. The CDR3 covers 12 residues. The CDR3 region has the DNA TGTGCCAGCAGTTTAGGTAACTACGAGCAGTACTTC. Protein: CASSLGNYEQYF.

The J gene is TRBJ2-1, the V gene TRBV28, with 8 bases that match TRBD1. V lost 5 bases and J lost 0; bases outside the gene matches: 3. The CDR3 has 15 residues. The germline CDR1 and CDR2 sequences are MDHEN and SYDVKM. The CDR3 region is CASSATGVSYNEQFF. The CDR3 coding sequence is TGTGCCAGCAGTGCGACAGGGGTCTCCTACAATGAGCAGTTCTTC. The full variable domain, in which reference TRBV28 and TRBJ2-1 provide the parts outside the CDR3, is DVKVTQSSRYLVKRTGEKVFLECVQDMDHENMFWYRQDPGLGLRLIYFSYDVKMKEKGDIPEGYSVSREKKERFSLILESASTNQTSMYLCASSATGVSYNEQFFGPGTRLTVL.

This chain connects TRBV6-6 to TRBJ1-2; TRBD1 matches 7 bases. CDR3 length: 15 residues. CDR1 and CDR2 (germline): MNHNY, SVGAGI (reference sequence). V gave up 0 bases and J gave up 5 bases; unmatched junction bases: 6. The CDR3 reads CASSYSAQGDYGYTF. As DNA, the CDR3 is TGTGCCAGCAGTTACTCGGCGCAGGGGGATTATGGCTACACCTTC.

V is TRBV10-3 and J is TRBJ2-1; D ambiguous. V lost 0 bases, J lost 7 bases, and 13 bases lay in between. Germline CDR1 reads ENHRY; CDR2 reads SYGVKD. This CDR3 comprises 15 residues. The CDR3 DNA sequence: TGTGCCATCAGTGAGTCGACCCAGCAATCGAATGAGCAGTTCTTC. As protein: CAISESTQQSNEQFF.

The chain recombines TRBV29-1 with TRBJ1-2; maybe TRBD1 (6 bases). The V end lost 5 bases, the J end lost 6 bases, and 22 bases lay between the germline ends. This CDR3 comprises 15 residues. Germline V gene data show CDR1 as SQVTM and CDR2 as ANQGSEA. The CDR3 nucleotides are TGCAGCGTTACCGAACCGGGACACAATGGGAATGGCTACACCTTC. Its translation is CSVTEPGHNGNGYTF.

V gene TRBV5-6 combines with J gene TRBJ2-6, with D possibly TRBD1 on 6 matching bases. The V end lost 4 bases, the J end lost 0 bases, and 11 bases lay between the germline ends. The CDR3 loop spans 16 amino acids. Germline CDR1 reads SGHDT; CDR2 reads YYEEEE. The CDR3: CASSPGQPSGANVLTF. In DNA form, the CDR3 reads TGTGCCAGCAGCCCGGGACAACCCTCTGGGGCCAACGTCCTGACTTTC.

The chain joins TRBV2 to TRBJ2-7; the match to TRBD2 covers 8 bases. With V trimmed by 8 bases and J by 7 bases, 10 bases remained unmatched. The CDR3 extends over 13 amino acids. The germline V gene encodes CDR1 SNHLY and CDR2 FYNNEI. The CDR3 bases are TGTGCCAGCCGCCAGCGGGAGCTAGGAGAGCAGTACTTC. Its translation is CASRQRELGEQYF.

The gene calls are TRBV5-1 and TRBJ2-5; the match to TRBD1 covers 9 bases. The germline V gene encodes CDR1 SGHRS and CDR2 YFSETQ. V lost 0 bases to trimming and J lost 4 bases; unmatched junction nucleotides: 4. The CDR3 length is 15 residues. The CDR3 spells CASSLGGDRAETQYF. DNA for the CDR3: TGCGCCAGCAGCTTGGGAGGGGACAGGGCAGAGACCCAGTACTTC.

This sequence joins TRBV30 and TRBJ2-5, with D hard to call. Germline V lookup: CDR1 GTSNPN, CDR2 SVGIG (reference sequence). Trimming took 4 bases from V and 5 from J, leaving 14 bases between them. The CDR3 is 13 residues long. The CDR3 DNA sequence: TGTGCCTGGACCCCATTGGGTCGTGAGACCCAGTACTTC. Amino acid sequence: CAWTPLGRETQYF.

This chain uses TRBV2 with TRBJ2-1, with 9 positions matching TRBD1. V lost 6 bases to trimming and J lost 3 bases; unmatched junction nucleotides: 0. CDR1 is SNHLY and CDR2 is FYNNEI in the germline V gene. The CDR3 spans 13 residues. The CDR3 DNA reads TGTGCCAGCAGGGGACAGGGCTACAATGAGCAGTTCTTC. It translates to CASRGQGYNEQFF.

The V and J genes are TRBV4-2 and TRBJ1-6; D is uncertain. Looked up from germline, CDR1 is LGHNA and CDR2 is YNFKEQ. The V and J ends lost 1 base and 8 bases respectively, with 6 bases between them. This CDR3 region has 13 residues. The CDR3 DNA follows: TGTGCCAGCAGCCAAGCCGGCGATTCACCCCTCCACTTT. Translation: CASSQAGDSPLHF.

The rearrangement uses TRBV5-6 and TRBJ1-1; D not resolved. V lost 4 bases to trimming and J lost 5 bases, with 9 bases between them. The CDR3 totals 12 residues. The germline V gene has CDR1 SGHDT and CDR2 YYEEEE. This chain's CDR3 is CASSLPRTEAFF. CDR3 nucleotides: TGTGCCAGCAGCCTGCCCCGGACTGAAGCTTTCTTT. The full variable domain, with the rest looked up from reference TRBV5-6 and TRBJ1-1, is DAGVTQSPTHLIKTRGQQVTLRCSPKSGHDTVSWYQQALGQGPQFIFQYYEEEERQRGNFPDRFSGHQFPNYSSELNVNALLLGDSALYLCASSLPRTEAFFGQGTRLTVV.

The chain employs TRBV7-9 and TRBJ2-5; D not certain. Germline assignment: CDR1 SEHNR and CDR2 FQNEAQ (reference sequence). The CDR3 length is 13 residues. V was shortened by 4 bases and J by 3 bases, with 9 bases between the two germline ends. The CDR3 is CASSWTAEETQYF. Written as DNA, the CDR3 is TGTGCCAGCAGCTGGACGGCAGAAGAGACCCAGTACTTC.

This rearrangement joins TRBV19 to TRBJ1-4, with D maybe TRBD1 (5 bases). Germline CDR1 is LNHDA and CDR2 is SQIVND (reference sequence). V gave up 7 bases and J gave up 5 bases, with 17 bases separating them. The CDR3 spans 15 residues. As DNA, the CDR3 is TGTGCCAGTACCGGGGACTCCAGCCCGAATGAAAAACTGTTTTTT. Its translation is CASTGDSSPNEKLFF.

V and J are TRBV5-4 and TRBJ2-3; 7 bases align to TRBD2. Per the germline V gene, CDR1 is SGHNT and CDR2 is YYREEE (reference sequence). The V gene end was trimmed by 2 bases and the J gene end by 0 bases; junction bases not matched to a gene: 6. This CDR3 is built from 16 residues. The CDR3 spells CASSFELARSTDTQYF. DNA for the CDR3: TGTGCCAGCAGCTTCGAACTAGCGAGAAGCACAGATACGCAGTATTTT.

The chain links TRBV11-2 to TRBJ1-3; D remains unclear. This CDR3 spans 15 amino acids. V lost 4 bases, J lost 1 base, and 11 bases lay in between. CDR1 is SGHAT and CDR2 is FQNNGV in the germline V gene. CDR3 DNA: TGTGCCAGCAGCTCCTATGGAGGGTCTGGAAACACCATATATTTT. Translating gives CASSSYGGSGNTIYF.

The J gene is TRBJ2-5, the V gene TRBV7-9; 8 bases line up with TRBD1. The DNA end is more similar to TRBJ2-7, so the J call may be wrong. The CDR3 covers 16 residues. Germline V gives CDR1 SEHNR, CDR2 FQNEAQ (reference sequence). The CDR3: CASSPPWTGSSYEQYF. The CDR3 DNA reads TGTGCCAGCAGCCCACCGTGGACAGGGAGCTCCTACGAGCAGTACTTC.

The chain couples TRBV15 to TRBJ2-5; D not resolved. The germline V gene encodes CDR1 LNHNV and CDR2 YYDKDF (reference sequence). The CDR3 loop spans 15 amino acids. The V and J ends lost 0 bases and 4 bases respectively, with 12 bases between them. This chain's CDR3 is CATSRDWTLGETQYF. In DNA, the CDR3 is TGTGCCACCAGCAGAGATTGGACGTTGGGAGAGACCCAGTACTTC.

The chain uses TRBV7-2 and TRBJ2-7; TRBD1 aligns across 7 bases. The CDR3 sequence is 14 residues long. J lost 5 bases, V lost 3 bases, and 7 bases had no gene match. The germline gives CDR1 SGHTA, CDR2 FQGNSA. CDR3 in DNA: TGTGCCAGCAGCTTGGGCGACAGGGCTCACGAGCAGTACTTC. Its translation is CASSLGDRAHEQYF.

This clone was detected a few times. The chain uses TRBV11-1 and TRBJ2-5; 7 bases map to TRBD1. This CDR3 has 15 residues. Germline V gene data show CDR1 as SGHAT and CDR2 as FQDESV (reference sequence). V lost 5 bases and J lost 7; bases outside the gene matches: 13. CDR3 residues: CASSAQRGQRRTQYF. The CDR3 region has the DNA TGTGCCAGCAGCGCCCAAAGGGGGCAAAGAAGGACCCAGTACTTC.

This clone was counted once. The CDR3 region is CASRGAADTQYF. The CDR3 DNA follows: TGTGCCAGCAGGGGGGCAGCAGATACGCAGTATTTT. The rearrangement joins TRBV28 to TRBJ2-3; D is possibly TRBD1 (6 bases). The germline V gene has CDR1 MDHEN and CDR2 SYDVKM. The CDR3 runs to 12 residues. V lost 6 bases to trimming and J lost 4 bases, with 8 bases between them. The full variable domain, rest sourced from reference TRBV28 and TRBJ2-3, is DVKVTQSSRYLVKRTGEKVFLECVQDMDHENMFWYRQDPGLGLRLIYFSYDVKMKEKGDIPEGYSVSREKKERFSLILESASTNQTSMYLCASRGAADTQYFGPGTRLTVL.

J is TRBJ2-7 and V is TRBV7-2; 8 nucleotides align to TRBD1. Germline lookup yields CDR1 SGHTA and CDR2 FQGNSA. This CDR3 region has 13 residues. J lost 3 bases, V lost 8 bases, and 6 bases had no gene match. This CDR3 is CASSDRGNYEQYF. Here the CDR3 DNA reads TGTGCCAGCTCCGACAGGGGTAACTACGAGCAGTACTTC. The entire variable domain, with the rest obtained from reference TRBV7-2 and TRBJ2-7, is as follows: GAGVSQSPSNKVTEKGKDVELRCDPISGHTALYWYRQSLGQGLEFLIYFQGNSAPDKSGLPSDRFSAERTGGSVSTLTIQRTQQEDSAVYLCASSDRGNYEQYFGPGTRLTVT.

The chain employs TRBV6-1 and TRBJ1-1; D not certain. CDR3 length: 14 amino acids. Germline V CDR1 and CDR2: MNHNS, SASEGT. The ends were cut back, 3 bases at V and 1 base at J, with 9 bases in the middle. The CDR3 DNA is TGTGCCAGCAGTGAGTTCCGGTCGAACACTGAAGCTTTCTTT. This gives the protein CASSEFRSNTEAFF.

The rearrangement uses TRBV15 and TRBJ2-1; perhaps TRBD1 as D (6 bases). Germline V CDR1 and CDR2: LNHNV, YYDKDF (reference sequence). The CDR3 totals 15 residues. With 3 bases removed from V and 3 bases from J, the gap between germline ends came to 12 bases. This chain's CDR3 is CATSRAPDSYNEQFF. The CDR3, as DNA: TGTGCCACCAGCAGGGCCCCGGACAGCTACAATGAGCAGTTCTTC.